The 12 T cell receptor beta chains given below trace back to one sample, sequenced in a study of T-cell memory formation after mild COVID-19. TCRdb reprocessed the 5' RACE reads via MiXCR and lists one record per CDR3 protein. The table records 34,000 or so distinct CDR3 sequences, under 8% of them present only once. What was sequenced was PBMCs or a T cell subset sorted from them (not recorded which). These receptors all stem from a man in his late teens or twenties who had mild COVID-19 (a few samples of this study predate the infection). Cell type and time point are not known.

This clonotype was detected many times. J is TRBJ1-2 and V is TRBV9; D not certain. CDR3 length equals 14 residues. Trimming took off 6 bases at V and 3 bases at J, with 15 bases between the two ends. Germline lookup yields CDR1 SGDLS and CDR2 YYNGEE. This CDR3 is CASTMGLGYYGYTF. In nucleotides, the CDR3 is TGTGCCAGCACCATGGGGTTAGGGTACTATGGCTACACCTTC.

This clonotype was seen at least ten times. The V gene is TRBV5-1, the J gene TRBJ1-1; 8 bases match TRBD1. The ends lost 2 bases at V and 6 bases at J; junction bases unmatched: 9. The CDR3 runs 15 residues. From germline, CDR1 is SGHRS and CDR2 YFSETQ. The DNA of the CDR3 is TGCGCCAGCAGCTTTCAGGGGGCGGTGAATGCTGAAGCTTTCTTT. It is translated as CASSFQGAVNAEAFF.

This clonotype was detected many times. This chain joins TRBV11-2 and TRBJ2-2, with 8 bases matching TRBD2. CDR3 size: 17 residues. With 5 bases clipped from V and 5 bases from J, the junction kept 13 bases outside the gene matches. The germline V gene encodes CDR1 SGHAT and CDR2 FQNNGV. CDR3 coding DNA: TGTGCCAGCAGCCCGCCGGTCGGCGGGGGGAGGACCGGGGAGCTGTTTTTT. As protein: CASSPPVGGGRTGELFF.

There are many counts of this clonotype. This sequence joins TRBV7-2 and TRBJ1-2; weak D call: TRBD1 (6 bases). The CDR3 loop spans 12 amino acids. Trimming pared 5 bases from V and 5 bases from J, leaving 9 bases between. From germline, CDR1 is SGHTA and CDR2 FQGNSA. The CDR3 bases are TGTGCCAGCAGCATACAGGGATATGGCTACACCTTC. Its translation: CASSIQGYGYTF.

This clonotype was observed a few times. The chain uses TRBV7-7 and TRBJ2-5, with 7 bases lining up with TRBD1. This CDR3 has 16 residues. Trimming at V came to 0 bases and at J to 5 bases, leaving 9 bases not matched to a gene. The germline V gene has CDR1 SSHAT and CDR2 FNYEAQ (reference sequence). CDR3 region: CASSLAPTGKGETQYF. The CDR3 bases are TGTGCCAGCAGCTTAGCTCCGACAGGGAAAGGGGAGACCCAGTACTTC.

In this sample, this clonotype turned up many times. This chain uses TRBV29-1 with TRBJ2-1, with TRBD2 as a possible D gene (7 bases). Germline V gene sequence: CDR1 SQVTM, CDR2 ANQGSEA. The CDR3 has 16 residues. Trimming removed 7 bases from V and 7 bases from J, with 26 bases in between. CDR3 in amino acids: CSAGGGGPPSGNEQFF. CDR3 in DNA: TGCAGCGCCGGGGGAGGGGGACCCCCGTCGGGAAATGAGCAGTTCTTC.

By share, this clonotype counts as medium-sized (0.01 to 0.1%). The chain joins TRBV6-4 to TRBJ2-3; 7 positions match TRBD1. V trimming: 6 bases; J trimming: 3 bases; junction bases outside the gene matches: 6. The CDR3 length is 14 residues. CDR1 and CDR2 from the germline V gene are MRHNA and SNTAGT. CDR3 protein: CASSPGQATDTQYF. The CDR3 region has the DNA TGTGCCAGCAGCCCTGGACAGGCAACAGATACGCAGTATTTT.

This clonotype has ten or more counts. The J gene is TRBJ2-7, the V gene TRBV7-9; 10 bases are a match to TRBD1. Germline values: CDR1 SEHNR, CDR2 FQNEAQ (reference sequence). After removal of 1 base from V and 3 bases from J, the junction contained 3 bases not matched to a gene. The length of the CDR3 is 15 residues. The CDR3 sequence is CASSLGGTGDYEQYV. For the CDR3, the DNA is TGTGCCAGCAGCTTAGGAGGGACAGGGGACTACGAGCAGTACGTC.

This clonotype was detected ten times or more. As DNA, the CDR3 is TGTGCCAGCAGCCGCCGACAGGAGCTCTATGGCTACACCTTC. Translated, it gives CASSRRQELYGYTF. The rearrangement links TRBV7-2 to TRBJ1-2, with a weak D call TRBD1 (6 bases). Germline values: CDR1 SGHTA, CDR2 FQGNSA. V lost 5 bases and J 4 bases, leaving 14 bases between the germline ends. The CDR3 runs 14 residues. The full variable domain, with the rest looked up from reference TRBV7-2 and TRBJ1-2, is GAGVSQSPSNKVTEKGKDVELRCDPISGHTALYWYRQSLGQGLEFLIYFQGNSAPDKSGLPSDRFSAERTGGSVSTLTIQRTQQEDSAVYLCASSRRQELYGYTFGSGTRLTVV.

This clonotype appeared a few times. This chain links TRBV4-1 with TRBJ1-1; TRBD1 matches at 9 bases. Germline lookup yields CDR1 MGHRA and CDR2 YSYEKL. This CDR3 spans 16 amino acids. Losses at the gene ends were 2 bases for V and 1 base for J; bases not matched to a gene: 5. Here the CDR3 DNA reads TGCGCCAGCAGCCAAACAGGGGGCGCGGGGAACACTGAAGCTTTCTTT. Amino acid sequence: CASSQTGGAGNTEAFF.

This clonotype was recorded many times. The chain carries TRBV11-2 and TRBJ2-7; D remains unclear. Germline V gene lookup returns CDR1 SGHAT and CDR2 FQNNGV. Trimming shortened V by 2 bases and J by 1 base, and 6 bases separated the two germline ends. This CDR3 spans 13 amino acids. CDR3 loop: CASSLPTSYEQYF. In nucleotides, the CDR3 is TGTGCCAGCAGCTTACCGACTTCCTACGAGCAGTACTTC.

This clonotype has ten or more counts. This chain connects TRBV6-1 to TRBJ1-5, with D possibly TRBD1 on 6 matching bases. The CDR3 length is 14 residues. Trimming left V 3 bases short and J 7 bases short, with 13 bases between. Germline V gene sequence: CDR1 MNHNS, CDR2 SASEGT. The CDR3 protein is CASSDGDTAQPQHF. For the CDR3, the DNA is TGTGCCAGCAGTGACGGGGACACAGCGCAGCCCCAGCATTTT.